This T cell receptor (beta chain) was identified in a study of early T cells in non-severe SARS-CoV-2 infection. Broader study findings: VDJdb matching, biased toward anti-spike CD8 responses, missed private and CD4 specificities.

Molecules of cDNA were individually given unique molecular identifiers that were attached to them. TCRdb used MiXCR to reprocess the 5' RACE reads, holding one entry per CDR3 protein. The table shows under 85,000 distinct CDR3 sequences, with around 14% occurring only once. V was pared by 6 bases and J by 4 bases, with 2 bases of the junction left unmatched. Germline-derived CDR1 and CDR2 are ENHRY and SYGVKD. The CDR3 runs to 13 residues. Details on this clonotype: Its target is not known.

The TCR sequence derives from an adult who was a healthcare worker with PCR-confirmed SARS-CoV-2 infection or an uninfected control (not recorded which). The source material was whole blood. The chain employs TRBV10-3 and TRBJ2-3; 9 bases map to TRBD1. CDR3 in amino acids: CAIRGQGPDTQYF. DNA of the CDR3: TGTGCCATCAGGGGACAGGGACCAGATACGCAGTATTTT.